The 14 T cell receptor beta chains in this list originate from one sample, sequenced in a study of blood T cell repertoires in COVID-19. Libraries were prepared by immunoSEQ multiplex PCR; TCRdb keeps only in-frame clonotypes and omits some of them. The sample includes more than 50,000 clones, almost 85% of them seen just once. Sequenced: peripheral blood. The receptors come from a human donor in a cohort sampled during active COVID-19.

The rearrangement uses TRBV3-1 (or the pseudogene TRBV3-2) and TRBJ2-2, with D tentatively TRBD2 (5 bases). V was trimmed by 3 bases and J by 0 bases, leaving 11 bases between them. Germline V CDR1 and CDR2: LGHDT, YNNKEL (reference sequence). The CDR3 contains 16 residues. CDR3 region: CASSQRVTANTGELFF. The CDR3 DNA is TGTGCCAGCAGCCAGCGGGTGACCGCGAACACCGGGGAGCTGTTTTTT.

The chain combines TRBV4-1 with TRBJ2-3, with TRBD2 as a possible D gene (5 bases). The germline V gene has CDR1 MGHRA and CDR2 YSYEKL. This CDR3 comprises 14 residues. With 1 base removed from V and 6 bases from J, the gap between germline ends came to 11 bases. The CDR3 here is CASSQVASADTQYF. The DNA for the CDR3 is TGCGCCAGCAGCCAAGTAGCGAGCGCGGATACGCAGTATTTT.

The chain recombines TRBV6-5 with TRBJ1-1; possibly TRBD1 for D (6 bases). The V end lost 6 bases, the J end lost 7 bases, and 12 bases lay between the germline ends. CDR1 MNHEY and CDR2 SVGAGI come from the germline V gene. The CDR3 consists of 12 residues. The CDR3 sequence: CASRTTGNEAFF. CDR3 coding DNA: TGTGCCAGCAGGACCACAGGGAATGAAGCTTTCTTT.

The rearrangement links TRBV9 to TRBJ2-5; 7 bases agree with TRBD2. CDR1 SGDLS and CDR2 YYNGEE come from the germline V gene. The V gene end was trimmed by 0 bases and the J gene end by 4 bases; junction bases not matched to a gene: 12. This CDR3 is 17 amino acids long. CDR3 bases: TGTGCCAGCAGCGTAGCTGGGGCAGGGAGGGCGCGAGAGACCCAGTACTTC. Protein sequence: CASSVAGAGRARETQYF.

V usage is TRBV5-3 and J usage is TRBJ2-5, with TRBD2 identical over 9 bases. TRBV5-3 is an ORF, and what it does is uncertain. The CDR3 spans 16 residues. Trimming at V came to 3 bases and at J to 3 bases, leaving 9 bases not matched to a gene. The DNA of the CDR3 is TGTGCCAGAAGCTCCCCAGCGGGGGGCGGAAAAGAGACCCAGTACTTC. Protein: CARSSPAGGGKETQYF.

The rearrangement uses TRBV6-5 and TRBJ2-2, with TRBD2 matching over 11 bases. This CDR3 is 14 amino acids long. From germline, CDR1 is MNHEY and CDR2 SVGAGI. Trimming at V came to 7 bases and at J to 9 bases, leaving 7 bases not matched to a gene. The CDR3 is CASNPSGGIRELFF. CDR3 coding DNA: TGTGCCAGCAACCCTAGCGGGGGGATTAGGGAGCTGTTTTTT.

The genes are TRBV5-5 and TRBJ2-7, with D possibly TRBD1 on 5 matching bases. CDR1 SGHKS and CDR2 YYEKEE come from the germline V gene (reference sequence). The V end was cut by 6 bases, the J end by 5 bases, with 21 bases between. The length of the CDR3 is 15 residues. CDR3 sequence (DNA): TGTGCCAGCACCCCGGGCTTGGGGCTGTATCACGAGCAGTACTTC. Translated: CASTPGLGLYHEQYF.

The genes are TRBV6-2 or TRBV6-3 and TRBJ2-5; 9 bases line up with TRBD2. Germline V gene sequence: CDR1 MNHEY, CDR2 SVGEGT. The CDR3 covers 17 residues. V trimming: 0 bases; J trimming: 0 bases; junction bases outside the gene matches: 5. This chain's CDR3 is CASSYSNLAGDQETQYF. In DNA, the CDR3 is TGTGCCAGCAGTTACTCGAATTTAGCGGGGGACCAAGAGACCCAGTACTTC.

This chain connects TRBV5-1 to TRBJ2-5; TRBD1 agrees at 10 bases. Germline assignment: CDR1 SGHRS and CDR2 YFSETQ. The CDR3 has 15 amino acids. The trim removed 3 bases at V and 2 bases at J, leaving 4 bases unmatched. CDR3 residues: CASSSGTGDQETQYF. In nucleotides, the CDR3 is TGCGCCAGCAGCTCCGGGACAGGGGATCAAGAGACCCAGTACTTC.

The chain joins TRBV5-5 to TRBJ2-3; 7 bases align to TRBD1. Trimming removed 3 bases from V and 5 bases from J; junction bases left unmatched: 6. CDR3 length: 14 amino acids. Per the germline V gene, CDR1 is SGHKS and CDR2 is YYEKEE (reference sequence). The chain's CDR3 is CASSSGTERDTQYF. In DNA form, the CDR3 reads TGTGCCAGCAGCTCCGGGACAGAAAGAGATACGCAGTATTTT.

This chain connects TRBV7-8 to TRBJ2-5; TRBD2 matches 8 bases. The CDR3 runs 15 residues. Germline V CDR1 and CDR2: SGHVS, FQNEAQ. The V segment lost 6 bases and the J segment 4 bases; nucleotides outside the gene matches: 10. CDR3 bases: TGTGCCAGCAGGAAAGCGGGGGCCTGGTTAGAGACCCAGTACTTC. Its translation: CASRKAGAWLETQYF.

The chain has TRBV11-2 and TRBJ1-4; the match to TRBD1 covers 9 bases. The J segment lost 10 bases and the V segment lost 2 bases, leaving 14 bases of the junction unmatched. Germline V CDR1 and CDR2: SGHAT, FQNNGV. The CDR3 contains 17 residues. This chain's CDR3 is CASSLLYGTGGAVKLFF. The DNA for the CDR3 is TGTGCCAGCAGCTTATTGTATGGAACAGGGGGCGCGGTAAAACTGTTTTTT.

This sequence joins TRBV7-2 and TRBJ2-5, with 14 bases fitting TRBD2. The germline CDR1 and CDR2 sequences are SGHTA and FQGNSA. Trimming at V came to 2 bases and at J to 1 base, leaving 6 bases not matched to a gene. The CDR3 loop spans 18 amino acids. The CDR3 DNA reads as TGTGCCAGCAGCTTATTTGGACTAGCGGGGGGCGCCCAAGAGACCCAGTACTTC. Its protein product is CASSLFGLAGGAQETQYF.

The rearrangement joins TRBV4-3 to TRBJ1-6; D not resolved. The CDR3 loop spans 15 amino acids. V lost 1 base and J lost 8, with 12 bases in between. Germline V gene sequence: CDR1 LGHNA, CDR2 YSLEER. The CDR3 is CASSQGYSRDSPLHF. DNA of the CDR3: TGCGCCAGCAGCCAAGGATACTCTCGGGATTCACCCCTCCACTTT.